This paragraph reports one TCR beta chain. TCRdb's copy holds only in-frame clones and misses some; the assay was immunoSEQ multiplex PCR. The sample has around 44,000 clones; approximately 88% are singletons. Germline values: CDR1 MNHEY, CDR2 SVGAGI. Trimming cost V 4 bases and J 4 bases; bases outside gene matches: 9. CDR3 length: 15 residues. This sample is drawn from a study of OX40 agonist ivuxolimab in advanced cancers. The chain recombines TRBV6-5 with TRBJ1-2; 7 bases line up with TRBD1. This receptor was taken from an adult with an advanced solid tumor such as melanoma, head and neck, liver or kidney cancer. The input for sequencing was CD4+ or CD8+ T cells sorted from blood, taken in a trial of the OX40 agonist ivuxolimab. In DNA form, the CDR3 reads TGTGCCAGCAGTTTCGTTACCAGGGGGAGCTATGGCTACACCTTC. It yields the protein CASSFVTRGSYGYTF.